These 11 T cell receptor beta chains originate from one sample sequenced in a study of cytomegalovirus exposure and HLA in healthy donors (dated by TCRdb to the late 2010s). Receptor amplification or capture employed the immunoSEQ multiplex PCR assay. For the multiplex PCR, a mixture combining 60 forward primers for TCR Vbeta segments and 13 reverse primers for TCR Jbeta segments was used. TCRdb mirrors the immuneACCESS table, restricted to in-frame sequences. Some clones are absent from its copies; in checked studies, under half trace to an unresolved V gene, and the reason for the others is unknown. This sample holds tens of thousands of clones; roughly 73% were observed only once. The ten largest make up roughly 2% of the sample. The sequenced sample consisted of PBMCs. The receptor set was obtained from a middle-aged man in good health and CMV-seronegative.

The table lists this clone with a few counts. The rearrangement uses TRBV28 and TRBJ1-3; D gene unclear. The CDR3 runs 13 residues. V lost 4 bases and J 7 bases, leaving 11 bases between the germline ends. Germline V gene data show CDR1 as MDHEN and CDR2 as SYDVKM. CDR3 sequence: CASSSRGRNTIYF. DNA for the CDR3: TGTGCCAGCAGTTCTAGAGGTCGTAACACCATATATTTT.

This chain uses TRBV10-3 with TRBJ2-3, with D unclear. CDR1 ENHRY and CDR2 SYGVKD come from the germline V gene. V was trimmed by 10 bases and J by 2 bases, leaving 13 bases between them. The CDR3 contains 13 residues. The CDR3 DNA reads TGTGCCACCTCAGACACCCCCACAGATACGCAGTATTTT. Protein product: CATSDTPTDTQYF.

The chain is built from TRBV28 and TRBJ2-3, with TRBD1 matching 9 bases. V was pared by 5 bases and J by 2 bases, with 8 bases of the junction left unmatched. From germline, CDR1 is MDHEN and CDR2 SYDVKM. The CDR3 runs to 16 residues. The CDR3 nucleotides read TGTGCCAGCAGTGATGACCGGGACAGGGACACAGATACGCAGTATTTT. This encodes CASSDDRDRDTDTQYF.

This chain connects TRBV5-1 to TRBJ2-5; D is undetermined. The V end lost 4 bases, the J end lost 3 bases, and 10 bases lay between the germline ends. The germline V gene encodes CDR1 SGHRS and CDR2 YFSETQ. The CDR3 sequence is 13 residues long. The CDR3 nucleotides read TGCGCCAGCAGCCTCATGGCAGAAGAGACCCAGTACTTC. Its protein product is CASSLMAEETQYF.

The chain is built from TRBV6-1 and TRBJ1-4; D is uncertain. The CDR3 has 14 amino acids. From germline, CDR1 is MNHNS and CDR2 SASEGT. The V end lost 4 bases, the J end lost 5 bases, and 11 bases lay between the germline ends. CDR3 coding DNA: TGTGCCAGCAGTGCCCCCGGGAACAATGAAAAACTGTTTTTT. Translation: CASSAPGNNEKLFF.

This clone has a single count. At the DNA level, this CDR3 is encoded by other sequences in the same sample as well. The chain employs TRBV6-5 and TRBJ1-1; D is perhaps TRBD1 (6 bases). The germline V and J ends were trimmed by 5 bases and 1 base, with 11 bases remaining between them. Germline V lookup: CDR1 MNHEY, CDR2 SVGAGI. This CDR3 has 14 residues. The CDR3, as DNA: TGTGCCAGCAGTCAACGGACAGAGAACACTGAAGCTTTCTTT. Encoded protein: CASSQRTENTEAFF.

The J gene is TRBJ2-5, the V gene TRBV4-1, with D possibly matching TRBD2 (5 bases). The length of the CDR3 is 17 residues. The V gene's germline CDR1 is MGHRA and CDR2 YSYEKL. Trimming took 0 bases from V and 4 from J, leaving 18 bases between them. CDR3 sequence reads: CASSQDFLAPGRETQYF. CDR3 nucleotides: TGCGCCAGCAGCCAAGATTTTCTAGCCCCCGGTCGAGAGACCCAGTACTTC.

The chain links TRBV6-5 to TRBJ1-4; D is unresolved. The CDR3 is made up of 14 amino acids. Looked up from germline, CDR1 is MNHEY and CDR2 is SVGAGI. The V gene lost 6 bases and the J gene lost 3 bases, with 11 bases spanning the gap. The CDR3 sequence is CASRREWSNEKLFF. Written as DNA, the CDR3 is TGTGCCAGCAGGAGGGAGTGGTCTAATGAAAAACTGTTTTTT.

The DNA of the CDR3 is TGTGCCAGCAGTGAATTGGGACAGGTCAATGAGCAGTTCTTC. It yields the protein CASSELGQVNEQFF. J is TRBJ2-1 and V is TRBV6-1, with 8 bases aligning to TRBD1. Per the germline V gene, CDR1 is MNHNS and CDR2 is SASEGT. V shed 2 bases, J shed 6 bases, and the junction held 3 bases outside the gene matches. The CDR3 has 14 residues.

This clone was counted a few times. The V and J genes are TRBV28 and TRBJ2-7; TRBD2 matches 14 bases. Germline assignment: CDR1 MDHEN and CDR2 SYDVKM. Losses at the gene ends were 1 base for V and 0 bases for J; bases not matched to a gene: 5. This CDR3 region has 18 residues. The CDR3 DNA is TGTGCCAGCAGTTTATACTTTGGGACTAGCGGGAGCTCCTACGAGCAGTACTTC. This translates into CASSLYFGTSGSSYEQYF.

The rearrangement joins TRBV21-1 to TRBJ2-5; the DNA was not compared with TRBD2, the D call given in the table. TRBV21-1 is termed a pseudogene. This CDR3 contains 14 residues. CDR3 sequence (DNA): TGTGCCAGCCTACTAGCGGGGGCCCCACAGACCCAGTACTTC. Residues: CASLLAGAPQTQYF.